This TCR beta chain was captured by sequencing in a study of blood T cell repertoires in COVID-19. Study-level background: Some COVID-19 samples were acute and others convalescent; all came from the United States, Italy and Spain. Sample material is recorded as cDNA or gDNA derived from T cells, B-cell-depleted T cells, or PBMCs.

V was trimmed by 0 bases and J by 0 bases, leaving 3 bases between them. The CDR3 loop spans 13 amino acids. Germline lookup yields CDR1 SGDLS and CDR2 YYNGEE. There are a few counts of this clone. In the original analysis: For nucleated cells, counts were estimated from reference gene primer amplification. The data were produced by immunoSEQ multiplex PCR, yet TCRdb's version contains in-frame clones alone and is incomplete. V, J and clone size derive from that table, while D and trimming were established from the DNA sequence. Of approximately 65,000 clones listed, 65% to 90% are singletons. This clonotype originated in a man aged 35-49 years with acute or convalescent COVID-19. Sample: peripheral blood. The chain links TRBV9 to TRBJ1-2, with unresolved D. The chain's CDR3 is CASSVDSNYGYTF. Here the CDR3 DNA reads TGTGCCAGCAGCGTAGACTCTAACTATGGCTACACCTTC.